This record looks at one T cell receptor (beta chain) sequence and its context. J was trimmed by 3 bases and V by 5 bases; bases with no gene match: 16. The CDR3 sequence is 19 residues long. Germline CDR1 reads SGHTA; CDR2 reads FQGNSA. This entry is derived from a study of PD-L1 blockade in urothelial cancer. Time point in this sample: pretreatment peripheral blood. Data came from immunoSEQ multiplex PCR; TCRdb stores just in-frame clones and leaves some out. Here the sample spans about 130,000 clones, around 85% being singletons. The V and J genes are TRBV7-2 and TRBJ2-7, with 13 bases lining up with TRBD2. The sequencing here drew on PBMCs, taken around atezolizumab (anti-PD-L1) treatment. The sequence came from a man aged 45-65 years with urothelial cancer. The CDR3 here is CASSPQLTSGRGLGYEQYF. CDR3 nucleotides: TGTGCCAGCAGCCCGCAGCTAACTAGCGGGAGGGGGCTCGGCTACGAGCAGTACTTC.